Listed here are 5 T cell receptor beta chains from one sample, sequenced in a study of blood T cell repertoires in COVID-19. Assay used: immunoSEQ multiplex PCR; TCRdb lists only in-frame clones, some missing. This table has over 100,000 clones, more than 65% appearing once. Sequenced sample: peripheral blood. These receptors were obtained from a woman older than 75 with active or convalescent COVID-19.

V gene TRBV10-3 combines with J gene TRBJ2-7; 14 nucleotides line up with TRBD2. CDR3 length equals 14 residues. V dropped 8 bases and J dropped 6; count of bases not matched to a gene: 6. Germline V CDR1 and CDR2: ENHRY, SYGVKD. DNA of the CDR3: TGTGCCATCGGGACCGGGACTAGCGGGAGCGAGCAGTACTTC. As protein: CAIGTGTSGSEQYF.

The rearrangement joins TRBV12-3 or TRBV12-4 to TRBJ1-5; D uncertain. V was cut by 7 bases and J by 2 bases, with 9 bases left in between. This CDR3 is 13 amino acids long. The DNA for the CDR3 is TGTGCCAGCACTATTCGGGGCAATCAGCCCCAGCATTTT. Its protein is CASTIRGNQPQHF.

V is TRBV10-3 and J is TRBJ1-1, with no clear D. V shed 2 bases and J shed 5 bases, with 18 bases lying between them. Germline V gives CDR1 ENHRY, CDR2 SYGVKD. This CDR3 is 16 amino acids long. CDR3 sequence: CAISEPGQKAVTEAFF. CDR3 in DNA: TGTGCCATCAGTGAGCCCGGTCAGAAGGCGGTAACTGAAGCTTTCTTT.

The chain recombines TRBV7-9 with TRBJ2-5; TRBD1 matches 7 bases. The CDR3 spans 13 residues. The germline CDR1 and CDR2 sequences are SEHNR and FQNEAQ (reference sequence). V trimming: 5 bases; J trimming: 3 bases; junction bases outside the gene matches: 3. Written as DNA, the CDR3 is TGTGCCAGCAGCCCGGGACAGAAAGAGACCCAGTACTTC. Translated, it gives CASSPGQKETQYF.

The J gene is TRBJ2-7, the V gene TRBV2; a possible D gene is TRBD2 (5 bases). Trimming pared 5 bases from V and 6 bases from J, leaving 8 bases between. Germline V gene lookup returns CDR1 SNHLY and CDR2 FYNNEI. The CDR3 runs 11 residues. The CDR3 sequence is CASSLEGEQYF. The CDR3 DNA reads as TGTGCCAGCAGTCTAGAGGGCGAGCAGTACTTC.